This T cell receptor beta chain came from a study of blood T cell repertoires in COVID-19. Sequencing used immunoSEQ multiplex PCR; TCRdb keeps in-frame clones, though not all of them. The repertoire consists of a few hundred thousand clones, with around 91% occurring once and the leading ten covering around 1.1%. The germline gives CDR1 SGHDN, CDR2 FVKESK. CDR3 length: 14 residues. V lost 4 bases to trimming and J lost 5 bases; unmatched junction nucleotides: 4. The gene calls are TRBV14 and TRBJ2-5; 10 nucleotides line up with TRBD1. The specimen was PBMCs or T cells enriched from blood (not recorded which). The sequence came from a man in his thirties or forties who had recovered from COVID-19. The CDR3 loop reads CASSRQGAWETQYF. CDR3 bases: TGTGCCAGCAGCCGACAGGGGGCTTGGGAGACCCAGTACTTC. Complete variable domain (other parts from reference TRBV14 and TRBJ2-5): EAGVTQFPSHSVIEKGQTVTLRCDPISGHDNLYWYRRVMGKEIKFLLHFVKESKQDESGMPNNRFLAERTGGTYSTLKVQPAELEDSGVYFCASSRQGAWETQYFGPGTRLLVL.